The sequence of this T cell receptor beta chain was determined in a study of graft-versus-host responses after intestinal transplantation. Clones were sequenced by immunoSEQ multiplex PCR, and TCRdb holds only the in-frame ones, with some missing. The sample records approximately 60,000 clones, about 87% being singletons. The CDR3 runs 16 residues. The germline V gene encodes CDR1 SQVTM and CDR2 ANQGSEA. The V and J ends lost 2 bases and 1 base, in that order; junction bases with no gene match: 9. Sequencing was performed on PBMCs, taken 26 days after transplant. The origin of this receptor is a human patient who received an intestinal transplant, so some T cells may come from the graft donor. V and J are TRBV29-1 and TRBJ1-1; 8 bases fit TRBD1. Here the CDR3 reads CSVESQGAVGNTEAFF. CDR3 nucleotide sequence: TGCAGCGTTGAATCCCAGGGGGCGGTAGGGAACACTGAAGCTTTCTTT. Based on the CDR3 plus reference TRBV29-1 and TRBJ1-1, the full variable domain is SAVISQKPSRDICQRGTSLTIQCQVDSQVTMMFWYRQQPGQSLTLIATANQGSEATYESGFVIDKFPISRPNLTFSTLTVSNMSPEDSSIYLCSVESQGAVGNTEAFFGQGTRLTVV.